Sequencing of this T cell receptor (beta chain) was carried out in a study of blood T cell repertoires in COVID-19. Recruitment covered 25 or so US areas and drew participants whose ages spanned roughly 18 to 90 years. Recovered Cohort 3 donors showed two negative PCRs, clearance, or symptom resolution. The germline gives CDR1 MNHNY, CDR2 SVGAGI (reference sequence). This CDR3 spans 16 amino acids. The V and J ends lost 5 bases and 2 bases respectively, with 19 bases between them. Source study methods: For nucleated cells, counts were estimated from reference gene primer amplification. Here immunoSEQ multiplex PCR was the method, and the copy in TCRdb shows in-frame clones only, minus some. V, J and clone size are taken as reported in that table, and D and trimming were inferred from the DNA itself. There are some 250,000 clones in the sample; around 89% occur only once, and just under 9% lies in the top ten.

The source of this sequence is a man aged 35 to 55 who had recovered from COVID-19. The sample consisted of PBMCs or T cells enriched from blood (not recorded which). The chain carries TRBV6-6 and TRBJ2-7; D is possibly TRBD1 (6 bases). DNA of the CDR3: TGTGCCAGCAGTGCTCCGCCAGGGGTATACCCCTACGAGCAGTACTTC. It yields the protein CASSAPPGVYPYEQYF.